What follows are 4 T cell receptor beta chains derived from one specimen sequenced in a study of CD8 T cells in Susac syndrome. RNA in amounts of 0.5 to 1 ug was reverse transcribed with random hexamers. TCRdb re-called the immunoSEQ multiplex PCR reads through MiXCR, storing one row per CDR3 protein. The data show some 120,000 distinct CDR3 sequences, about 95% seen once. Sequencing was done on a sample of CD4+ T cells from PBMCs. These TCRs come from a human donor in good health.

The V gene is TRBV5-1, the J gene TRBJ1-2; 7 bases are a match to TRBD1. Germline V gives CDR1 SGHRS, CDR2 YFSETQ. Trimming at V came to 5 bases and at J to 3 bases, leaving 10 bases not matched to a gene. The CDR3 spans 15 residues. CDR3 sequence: CASSYGRGGDYGYTF. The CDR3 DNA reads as TGCGCCAGCAGTTATGGCCGAGGGGGCGACTATGGCTACACCTTC. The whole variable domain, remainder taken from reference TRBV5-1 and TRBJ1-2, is KAGVTQTPRYLIKTRGQQVTLSCSPISGHRSVSWYQQTPGQGLQFLFEYFSETQRNKGNFPGRFSGRQFSNSRSEMNVSTLELGDSALYLCASSYGRGGDYGYTFGSGTRLTVV.

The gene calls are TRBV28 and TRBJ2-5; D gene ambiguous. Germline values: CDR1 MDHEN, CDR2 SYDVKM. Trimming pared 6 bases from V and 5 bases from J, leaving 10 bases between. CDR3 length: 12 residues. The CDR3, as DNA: TGTGCCAGCAGCTTCCGGTTTGAGACCCAGTACTTC. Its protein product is CASSFRFETQYF. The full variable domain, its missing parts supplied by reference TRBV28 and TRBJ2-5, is DVKVTQSSRYLVKRTGEKVFLECVQDMDHENMFWYRQDPGLGLRLIYFSYDVKMKEKGDIPEGYSVSREKKERFSLILESASTNQTSMYLCASSFRFETQYFGPGTRLLVL.

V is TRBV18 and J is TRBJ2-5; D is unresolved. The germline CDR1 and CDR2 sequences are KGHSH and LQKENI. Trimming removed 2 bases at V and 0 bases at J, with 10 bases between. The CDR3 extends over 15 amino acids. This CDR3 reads CASSPALAYQETQYF. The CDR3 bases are TGTGCCAGCTCACCAGCACTGGCGTACCAAGAGACCCAGTACTTC.

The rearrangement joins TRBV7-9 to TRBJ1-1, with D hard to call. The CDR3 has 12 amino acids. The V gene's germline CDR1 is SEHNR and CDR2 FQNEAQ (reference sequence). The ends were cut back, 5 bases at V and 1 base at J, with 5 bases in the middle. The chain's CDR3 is CASSRGNTEAFF. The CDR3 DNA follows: TGTGCCAGCAGCCGGGGGAACACTGAAGCTTTCTTT.